The present T cell receptor (beta chain) was sequenced within a study of beta chain features in type 1 diabetes. Study conclusions and caveats: The VDJ junctions of type 1 diabetes patients carried fewer insertions and more deletions. Type 1 diabetes patients showed a moderate but significant shortening of TCRB CDR3s in all four CD4+ subsets. Any PCR bias toward short templates would affect both groups alike. A potential influence of HLA type upon TCRB rearrangement remained unresolved herein.

Every bit of the isolated RNA underwent reverse transcription, so sequencing read expressed TCRB transcripts. Some clones are missing from TCRdb's copy, which holds only in-frame ones; the method was immunoSEQ multiplex PCR. The table records 500,000 to 650,000 clones, roughly 12% of them present only once. Sorted populations were all over 98% pure. As concerns this clone: No antigen is known for it.

Losses at the gene ends were 4 bases for V and 5 bases for J; bases not matched to a gene: 9. Germline V gene lookup returns CDR1 SGHNT and CDR2 YYREEE (reference sequence). The CDR3 covers 15 residues. Sequences were obtained from naive CD4+ T cells from blood. The TCR was taken from a man aged 30 to 45 with type 1 diabetes. J is TRBJ1-5 and V is TRBV5-4; TRBD1 matches 7 bases. This chain's CDR3 is CASSHSGQRDQPQHF. The CDR3 DNA sequence: TGTGCCAGCAGCCATTCGGGACAGAGAGATCAGCCCCAGCATTTT.